These 27 T cell receptor beta chains originate from one sample sequenced in a study of blood T cells in healthy people across ages. The second PCR ran roughly 7 to 11 cycles with a sample-barcoded 5' primer and J-beta primers. TCRdb called the 5' RACE reads again in MiXCR, with one record for every CDR3 protein. The sample shows about 580,000 distinct CDR3 sequences, more than 45% of them seen only once. Sequencing used blood. These receptors were obtained from a man aged 80 or over in good health.

This clonotype was counted many times. This chain joins TRBV6-5 and TRBJ2-3; the match to TRBD2 covers 11 bases. Per the germline V gene, CDR1 is MNHEY and CDR2 is SVGAGI. V was clipped by 6 bases and J by 4 bases; unmatched bases: 9. CDR3 length equals 16 residues. The DNA for the CDR3 is TGTGCCAGCAGATCTACTAGCGGGAGAGCTGCAGATACGCAGTATTTT. This sequence encodes CASRSTSGRAADTQYF.

The chain is built from TRBV25-1 and TRBJ2-3; 7 bases line up with TRBD1. The CDR3 length is 15 residues. V shed 3 bases, J shed 5 bases, and the junction held 8 bases outside the gene matches. Germline V CDR1 and CDR2: MGHDK, SYGVNS. CDR3 sequence (DNA): TGTGCCAGCAGTGACCCCAGACAGGGAGTAGATACGCAGTATTTT. Translated: CASSDPRQGVDTQYF. The variable domain in full, with the rest retrieved from reference TRBV25-1 and TRBJ2-3, is EADIYQTPRYLVIGTGKKITLECSQTMGHDKMYWYQQDPGMELHLIHYSYGVNSTEKGDLSSESTVSRIRTEHFPLTLESARPSHTSQYLCASSDPRQGVDTQYFGPGTRLTVL.

The V gene is TRBV20-1, the J gene TRBJ2-7; 8 nucleotides align to TRBD2. Germline V gene lookup returns CDR1 DFQATT and CDR2 SNEGSKA (reference sequence). This CDR3 comprises 13 residues. V lost 6 bases and J lost 4; bases outside the gene matches: 8. CDR3 sequence: CSARRSGKYEQYF. DNA for the CDR3: TGCAGTGCGAGGCGTAGCGGGAAGTACGAGCAGTACTTC.

This rearrangement joins TRBV6-2 or TRBV6-3 to TRBJ2-3, with D unresolved. CDR3 length: 14 amino acids. Germline V gives CDR1 MNHEY, CDR2 SVGEGT. Trimming shortened V by 10 bases and J by 0 bases, and 14 bases separated the two germline ends. This CDR3 is CATTQPGSTDTQYF. The CDR3, as DNA: TGTGCCACGACCCAACCGGGCAGCACAGATACGCAGTATTTT.

This clonotype has more than one count but fewer than ten. For the CDR3, the DNA is TGTGCCAGCAGTTTGGCGGAGAGAGAAAAACTGTTTTTT. Protein: CASSLAEREKLFF. The chain recombines TRBV12-3 or TRBV12-4 with TRBJ1-4; unclear D gene. Trimming removed 3 bases from V and 8 bases from J, with 10 bases in between. The CDR3 is 13 amino acids.

This clonotype was counted at least ten times. V and J are TRBV6-6 and TRBJ1-4; 7 nucleotides match TRBD1. CDR3 length: 15 residues. Germline-derived CDR1 and CDR2 are MNHNY and SVGAGI (reference sequence). J lost 4 bases, V lost 2 bases, and 4 bases had no gene match. CDR3 protein: CASSYQDRFNEKLFF. The CDR3 DNA follows: TGTGCCAGCAGTTACCAGGACAGGTTTAATGAAAAACTGTTTTTT.

The chain uses TRBV11-1 and TRBJ2-7; the D gene is possibly TRBD2 (5 bases). Germline CDR1 is SGHAT and CDR2 is FQDESV (reference sequence). CDR3 length: 14 amino acids. Trimming took off 6 bases at V and 5 bases at J, with 17 bases between the two ends. The CDR3 is CASRRPGSLDEQYF. For the CDR3, the DNA is TGTGCCAGCAGGAGACCGGGGTCCCTGGACGAGCAGTACTTC.

This clonotype came up many times. The rearrangement joins TRBV20-1 to TRBJ1-5, with D tentatively TRBD1 (6 bases). The CDR3 consists of 14 residues. The germline CDR1 and CDR2 sequences are DFQATT and SNEGSKA (reference sequence). Trimming shortened V by 2 bases and J by 5 bases, and 13 bases separated the two germline ends. CDR3 coding DNA: TGCAGTGCTAGATCGACAGGCTCGGATCAGCCCCAGCATTTT. As protein: CSARSTGSDQPQHF.

As to this clonotype: One junction end does not reproduce the germline sequence, and a read error may be involved. The chain carries TRBV29-1 and TRBJ1-2, with 7 bases that match TRBD1. CDR3 length equals 14 residues. The germline V gene encodes CDR1 SQVTM and CDR2 ANQGSEA. The CDR3 reads CSVEVQGHPYGYTF. In DNA, the CDR3 is TGCAGCGTCGAAGTACAGGGGCACCCCTATGGCTACACCTTC.

This clonotype was seen many times. The rearrangement links TRBV6-6 to TRBJ2-1; D may be TRBD1 or TRBD2 (5 bases each). Trimming took 7 bases from V and 0 from J, leaving 10 bases between them. CDR1 and CDR2 (germline): MNHNY, SVGAGI (reference sequence). The length of the CDR3 is 14 residues. The DNA for the CDR3 is TGTGCCAGCAACCCGGGGCGCTCCTACAATGAGCAGTTCTTC. Translating gives CASNPGRSYNEQFF.

V and J are TRBV24-1 and TRBJ2-7, with TRBD1 as a possible D gene (6 bases). Trimming left V 6 bases short and J 5 bases short, with 16 bases between. The CDR3 is 14 residues long. Germline V lookup: CDR1 KGHDR, CDR2 SFDVKD. CDR3 region: CATSQTGNSDEQYF. In DNA form, the CDR3 reads TGTGCCACCAGTCAAACAGGGAATTCCGACGAGCAGTACTTC.

The genes are TRBV29-1 and TRBJ2-5; TRBD2 matches 10 bases. The CDR3 has 15 amino acids. Germline V lookup: CDR1 SQVTM, CDR2 ANQGSEA. Trimming cost V 2 bases and J 2 bases; bases outside gene matches: 5. CDR3 residues: CSVEWPAGGQETQYF. DNA for the CDR3: TGCAGCGTTGAATGGCCAGCGGGAGGGCAAGAGACCCAGTACTTC.

This clonotype was observed many times. The chain recombines TRBV6-5 with TRBJ2-6, with no clear D. The CDR3 covers 14 residues. From germline, CDR1 is MNHEY and CDR2 SVGAGI. The ends were cut back, 8 bases at V and 0 bases at J, with 8 bases in the middle. The CDR3 nucleotides read TGTGCCAGCCACTCTGCCTCTGGGGCCAACGTCCTGACTTTC. As protein: CASHSASGANVLTF.

The rearrangement links TRBV18 to TRBJ2-3; D could derive from TRBD1 or TRBD2 (5 bases each). Trimming shortened V by 2 bases and J by 2 bases, and 8 bases separated the two germline ends. CDR3 length: 14 amino acids. Germline loops: CDR1 KGHSH, CDR2 LQKENI. CDR3: CASSPSGPTDTQYF. The DNA for the CDR3 is TGTGCCAGCTCACCATCGGGGCCCACAGATACGCAGTATTTT. The whole variable domain, remainder taken from reference TRBV18 and TRBJ2-3, is NAGVMQNPRHLVRRRGQEARLRCSPMKGHSHVYWYRQLPEEGLKFMVYLQKENIIDESGMPKERFSAEFPKEGPSILRIQQVVRGDSAAYFCASSPSGPTDTQYFGPGTRLTVL.

This clonotype was detected only a few times. V and J are TRBV5-1 and TRBJ2-7; tentative D call: TRBD2 (5 bases). This CDR3 contains 16 residues. The germline CDR1 and CDR2 sequences are SGHRS and YFSETQ. V was clipped by 4 bases and J by 3 bases, with 20 bases between them. The DNA of the CDR3 is TGCGCCAGCAGCCTGAGGGCCGCAGCTCCAAACTACGAGCAGTACTTC. Encoded protein: CASSLRAAAPNYEQYF.

Here the CDR3 reads CASSAINSPSNEKLFF. The CDR3 nucleotides are TGTGCCAGCAGCGCCATAAACAGCCCGAGTAATGAAAAACTGTTTTTT. V is TRBV6-1 and J is TRBJ1-4; D ambiguous. V was pared by 6 bases and J by 4 bases, with 18 bases between. Germline CDR1 is MNHNS and CDR2 is SASEGT. The CDR3 extends over 16 amino acids.

Points on this clonotype: Just one base apart from a much larger clone, this may be a read error. J is TRBJ2-3 and V is TRBV7-2, with D maybe TRBD1 (6 bases). Germline loops: CDR1 SGHTA, CDR2 FQGNSA. The CDR3 consists of 16 residues. This CDR3 is CASSLGPTGKTDTRYF. The CDR3 bases are TGTGCCAGCAGCTTAGGCCCGACAGGCAAGACAGATACGCGGTATTTT.

The gene calls are TRBV4-3 and TRBJ2-4, with TRBD1 identical over 9 bases. The trim removed 4 bases at V and 7 bases at J, leaving 5 bases unmatched. This CDR3 contains 14 residues. Germline V gives CDR1 LGHNA, CDR2 YSLEER. CDR3 amino acids: CASSPTTGGNIQYF. As DNA, the CDR3 is TGCGCCAGCAGCCCTACGACAGGGGGGAACATTCAGTACTTC.

This rearrangement joins TRBV7-2 to TRBJ1-2; 7 nucleotides line up with TRBD1. V shed 5 bases, J shed 6 bases, and the junction held 15 bases outside the gene matches. Germline-derived CDR1 and CDR2 are SGHTA and FQGNSA. The CDR3 covers 16 residues. CDR3 nucleotides: TGTGCCAGCAGCGCGACAGGGAGGCCCACTAAGGATGGCTACACCTTC. This encodes CASSATGRPTKDGYTF.

Only a few counts were recorded for this clonotype. The rearrangement uses TRBV5-1 and TRBJ2-3, with D maybe TRBD2 (7 bases). V gave up 5 bases and J gave up 7 bases, with 17 bases separating them. In germline, CDR1 is SGHRS, CDR2 YFSETQ. The CDR3 runs to 14 residues. The CDR3 loop is CASSERGGPYTQYF. CDR3 in DNA: TGCGCCAGCAGTGAGAGGGGGGGTCCATATACGCAGTATTTT. The full variable domain, in which reference TRBV5-1 and TRBJ2-3 provide the parts outside the CDR3, is KAGVTQTPRYLIKTRGQQVTLSCSPISGHRSVSWYQQTPGQGLQFLFEYFSETQRNKGNFPGRFSGRQFSNSRSEMNVSTLELGDSALYLCASSERGGPYTQYFGPGTRLTVL.

This clonotype was detected a few times. The chain links TRBV7-2 to TRBJ2-3, with unresolved D. This CDR3 is 13 amino acids long. CDR1 is SGHTA, CDR2 FQGNSA, per germline. The V gene lost 6 bases and the J gene lost 0 bases, with 7 bases spanning the gap. This CDR3 reads CASSLFSTDTQYF. CDR3 DNA: TGTGCCAGCAGTTTATTCAGCACAGATACGCAGTATTTT.

The chain carries TRBV4-1 and TRBJ2-3, with D unresolved. The CDR3 runs 14 residues. Trimming shortened V by 1 base and J by 2 bases, and 7 bases separated the two germline ends. Germline-derived CDR1 and CDR2 are MGHRA and YSYEKL. In nucleotides, the CDR3 is TGCGCCAGCAGCCAAGTCTTAAACACAGATACGCAGTATTTT. This codes for CASSQVLNTDTQYF.

This clonotype was counted between two and nine times. The chain uses TRBV4-1 and TRBJ2-7, with 8 bases aligning to TRBD1. This CDR3 has 16 residues. CDR1 and CDR2 from the germline V gene are MGHRA and YSYEKL. V dropped 3 bases and J dropped 3; count of bases not matched to a gene: 10. CDR3 sequence (DNA): TGCGCCAGCAGCCATCCAGGGGGCGCCCCCAACTACGAGCAGTACTTC. Amino acids: CASSHPGGAPNYEQYF.

The V and J genes are TRBV6-5 and TRBJ1-1; tentative D call: TRBD1 (5 bases). The CDR3 runs to 13 residues. Trimming shortened V by 0 bases and J by 4 bases, and 6 bases separated the two germline ends. CDR1 is MNHEY and CDR2 is SVGAGI in the germline V gene. The CDR3 sequence is CASSYSGTTEAFF. CDR3 in DNA: TGTGCCAGCAGTTACTCGGGGACCACTGAAGCTTTCTTT.

The gene calls are TRBV6-6 and TRBJ2-1; D possibly corresponds to TRBD2 (6 bases). The CDR3 length is 15 residues. With 3 bases removed from V and 2 bases from J, the gap between germline ends came to 11 bases. CDR1 and CDR2 from the germline V gene are MNHNY and SVGAGI (reference sequence). The CDR3 nucleotides are TGTGCCAGCAGTTATAGCGGAAACGCCTACAATGAGCAGTTCTTC. As protein: CASSYSGNAYNEQFF.

The sample holds one count of this clonotype. The V call is TRBV11-2, the J call TRBJ2-4; D possibly corresponds to TRBD1 (6 bases). V lost 5 bases and J 13 bases, leaving 24 bases between the germline ends. This CDR3 is 15 amino acids long. CDR1 is SGHAT, CDR2 FQNNGV, per germline. This CDR3 is CASSRPGQSYNEQYF. The CDR3 region has the DNA TGTGCCAGCAGCCGTCCCGGACAGTCCTACAATGAGCAGTACTTC. The full variable domain, completed using reference TRBV11-2 and TRBJ2-4, is EAGVAQSPRYKIIEKRQSVAFWCNPISGHATLYWYQQILGQGPKLLIQFQNNGVVDDSQLPKDRFSAERLKGVDSTLKIQPAKLEDSAVYLCASSRPGQSYNEQYFGAGTRLSVL.

This clonotype occurred a few times. The chain carries TRBV7-6 and TRBJ2-3; TRBD2 agrees at 10 bases. This CDR3 has 15 residues. Losses at the gene ends were 4 bases for V and 3 bases for J; bases not matched to a gene: 4. Germline V lookup: CDR1 SGHVS, CDR2 FNYEAQ. The CDR3 coding sequence is TGTGCCAGCAGCTCCCAGACTAGCGGGACAGATACGCAGTATTTT. Translated, it gives CASSSQTSGTDTQYF.